This T cell receptor (beta chain) emerged from a study of cytomegalovirus exposure and HLA in healthy donors. Study-wide points: Published work reported that the classifier diagnosed cytomegalovirus status with high specificity and sensitivity.

PCR employed 60 Vbeta and 13 Jbeta primers. Produced via immunoSEQ multiplex PCR; TCRdb's table is partial and in-frame only. The repertoire includes about 96,000 clones, 64% of them detected once, and under 4% sits in the top ten. CDR3 length equals 13 residues. From germline, CDR1 is SGDLS and CDR2 YYNGEE. V was shortened by 0 bases and J by 7 bases, with 9 bases between the two germline ends. With respect to this clone: Antigen specificity is unknown.

This receptor was taken from a man aged 60 to 75 in good health and CMV-seronegative. Specimen: PBMCs. This chain links TRBV9 with TRBJ2-3; D perhaps matches TRBD2 (6 bases). This chain's CDR3 is CASSVEGTHTQYF. The CDR3 DNA follows: TGTGCCAGCAGCGTAGAAGGGACTCATACGCAGTATTTT.